This T cell receptor beta chain is from a study of Ad26.COV2.S vaccination and SARS-CoV-2 variants. The study, taken as a whole, reports: Greater spike-specific TCR breadth was seen in vaccine recipients than in placebo recipients. Researchers cautioned that TCR breadth and depth analyses may have underestimated total T cell responses.

Treatment meaning: some 19 received Ad26.COV2.S at low or high dose, single or two shots; about 5 received placebo; per-sample allocation not given. The samples date from day 63 after the first vaccine or placebo injection. Recruitment in Boston yielded a donor of adult age, 18-55 years. Assay used: immunoSEQ multiplex PCR; TCRdb lists only in-frame clones, some missing. The data contain roughly 700,000 clones, more than 80% of them singletons. About this clone: Its antigen is not known. This sample also contains other DNA sequences that code for the same CDR3.

The CDR3 is made up of 11 amino acids. V lost 0 bases, J lost 10 bases, and 4 bases lay in between. The germline V gene has CDR1 GTSNPN and CDR2 SVGIG (reference sequence). The gene calls are TRBV30 and TRBJ1-6; D is undetermined. Sequencing used peripheral blood, obtained in a trial of Ad26.COV2.S vaccine versus placebo. The TCR comes from a person aged 18-65 years who received the Ad26.COV2.S COVID-19 vaccine or a placebo. The CDR3 sequence is CAWSVGSPLHF. The CDR3 nucleotides are TGTGCCTGGAGTGTAGGGTCACCCCTCCACTTT.